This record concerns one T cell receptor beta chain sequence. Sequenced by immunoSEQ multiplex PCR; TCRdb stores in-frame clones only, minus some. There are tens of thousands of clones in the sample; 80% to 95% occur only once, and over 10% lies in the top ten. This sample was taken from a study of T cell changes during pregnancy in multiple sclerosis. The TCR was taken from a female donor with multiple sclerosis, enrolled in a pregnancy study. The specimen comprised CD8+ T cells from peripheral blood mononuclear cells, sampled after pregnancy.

The DNA for the CDR3 is TGCACCAGCAGCCAGAGACCGCGAGGGGCCAAAAACATTCAGTACTTC. Translation: CTSSQRPRGAKNIQYF. This sequence joins TRBV1 and TRBJ2-4; the D segment call TRBD2 is taken from the table without a DNA check. TRBV1 is labeled a pseudogene. The CDR3 spans 16 residues.